This T cell receptor (beta chain) came from a study of blood T cell repertoires in COVID-19. On the study more broadly: Sites in the United States, Italy and Spain provided acute and convalescent COVID-19 samples.

V trimming: 7 bases; J trimming: 3 bases; junction bases outside the gene matches: 6. The CDR3 has 15 amino acids. The germline CDR1 and CDR2 sequences are LNHDA and SQIVND (reference sequence). Methods used by the authors: For nucleated cells, counts were estimated from reference gene primer amplification. Only in-frame clones appear in the TCRdb table, and some are missing; sequencing was by immunoSEQ multiplex PCR. The V and J calls and clone size come from that table; D and trimming were worked out from the DNA. The data contain some 350,000 clones, about 83% of them singletons. The genes are TRBV19 and TRBJ2-1; 10 nucleotides line up with TRBD1. The receptor comes from a man aged 30 to 39 with active or convalescent COVID-19. Sequencing used peripheral blood. The CDR3 region has the DNA TGTGCCAGTAAAAGTAGGACAGGGGGCTACAATGAGCAGTTCTTC. Encoded protein: CASKSRTGGYNEQFF.